This T cell receptor (beta chain) was sequenced in a study of OX40 agonist ivuxolimab in advanced cancers. Trimming left V 5 bases short and J 1 base short, with 13 bases between. CDR1 LNHDA and CDR2 SQIVND come from the germline V gene (reference sequence). The CDR3 is made up of 15 amino acids. Assay: immunoSEQ multiplex PCR; the TCRdb copy retains only in-frame clones and omits some. The sample has 75,000 to 100,000 clones; more than 80% are singletons. The source was CD4+ or CD8+ T cells sorted from blood, collected in a trial of the OX40 agonist ivuxolimab. The V call is TRBV19, the J call TRBJ2-3, with D perhaps matching TRBD1 or TRBD2 (5 bases each). This receptor was identified in an adult with an advanced solid tumor such as melanoma, head and neck, liver or kidney cancer. CDR3 in DNA: TGTGCCAGTAGTCCTACCCGGGACGGCACAGATACGCAGTATTTT. This sequence encodes CASSPTRDGTDTQYF.